This T cell receptor (beta chain) was observed in a study of beta chain features in type 1 diabetes. Since all of the isolated RNA was reverse transcribed, expressed TCRB transcripts were what got sequenced. Repertoires were generated with immunoSEQ multiplex PCR, while TCRdb's copy carries only in-frame clones and drops some. Of over 350,000 clones in the sample, less than 15% are singletons; the top ten hold about 0.02%. Unmatched junction bases numbered 2, after V lost 7 bases and J lost 0 bases. The CDR3 contains 15 residues. Germline CDR1 reads GTSNPN; CDR2 reads SVGIG (reference sequence). For this clone: Antigen specificity is unknown.

Study-wide results and limits: Junctions at VDJ sites from type 1 diabetes patients had fewer insertions and more deletions.

Sample: naive CD4+ T cells from blood. The chain is built from TRBV30 and TRBJ2-6; TRBD1 aligns across 11 bases. This TCR was recovered from a woman aged 18-30 years in good health. The CDR3 protein is CALGQGASGANVLTF. Written as DNA, the CDR3 is TGTGCCTTAGGACAGGGGGCCTCTGGGGCCAACGTCCTGACTTTC.